Presented here are 17 T cell receptor beta chains from one specimen sequenced in a study of vaccination effects on CD4 cells after COVID-19. Their antigen targets remain unknown. Libraries were prepared by immunoSEQ multiplex PCR; TCRdb keeps only in-frame clonotypes and omits some of them. This repertoire shows 40,000 to 55,000 clones, roughly four fifths found once; its top ten account for approximately 9%. It was after 10 days of culture that CD4+ T cells were isolated. The sequencing used CD4+ T cells from PBMCs cultured without peptide, collected before COVID-19 vaccination. These receptors were collected from a human donor who had a prior SARS-CoV-2 infection.

This rearrangement joins TRBV5-1 to TRBJ2-7, with 10 bases matching TRBD2. V was pared by 4 bases and J by 3 bases, with 7 bases of the junction left unmatched. The CDR3 has 15 amino acids. Germline assignment: CDR1 SGHRS and CDR2 YFSETQ. The CDR3 reads CASSDTSGADYEQYF. The CDR3 DNA is TGCGCCAGCAGCGATACTAGCGGGGCAGACTACGAGCAGTACTTC.

The chain recombines TRBV7-8 with TRBJ1-1; TRBD1 matches at 8 bases. The CDR3 length is 13 residues. Trimming at V came to 5 bases and at J to 11 bases, leaving 10 bases not matched to a gene. Germline V lookup: CDR1 SGHVS, CDR2 FQNEAQ. CDR3 bases: TGTGCCAGCAGCCCCACAGGGACAGGTGGGGCTTTCTTT. This codes for CASSPTGTGGAFF.

Concerning this clone: Relative to the germline gene, one junction end is altered; a read error may explain this. For the CDR3, the DNA is TGTGCCAGCAGTTTGGTCGGGCTCGACTACGAGCAGTACTTC. It specifies CASSLVGLDYEQYF. The V gene is TRBV5-5, the J gene TRBJ2-7; D remains ambiguous. The CDR3 has 14 residues. The V gene's germline CDR1 is SGHKS and CDR2 YYEKEE (reference sequence).

The genes are TRBV5-6 and TRBJ1-2; tentatively, D is TRBD1 (6 bases). In germline, CDR1 is SGHDT, CDR2 YYEEEE. The CDR3 extends over 15 amino acids. Trimming removed 0 bases from V and 8 bases from J, with 17 bases in between. CDR3 bases: TGTGCCAGCAGCTTGGTTGGCAGGGGATTGTCGGGCTACACCTTC. Amino acids: CASSLVGRGLSGYTF.

This chain joins TRBV7-2 and TRBJ2-5; TRBD1 agrees at 7 bases. The V segment lost 1 base and the J segment 4 bases; nucleotides outside the gene matches: 9. CDR3 size: 16 residues. Germline V gene sequence: CDR1 SGHTA, CDR2 FQGNSA. CDR3 DNA: TGTGCCAGCAGCTTAGGAACGGACAGGTCTTCAGAGACCCAGTACTTC. Its protein is CASSLGTDRSSETQYF.

The sample holds a few counts of this clone. The CDR3 reads CASRLGVRGGATDEQYF. As DNA, the CDR3 is TGTGCAAGTCGCTTAGGAGTGCGTGGGGGGGCGACGGACGAGCAGTACTTC. V gene TRBV12-2 combines with J gene TRBJ2-7; the D segment call TRBD2 is taken from the table without a DNA check. TRBV12-2 is described as a pseudogene. This CDR3 is built from 17 residues.

The chain has TRBV18 and TRBJ2-7, with TRBD1 as a possible D gene (5 bases). V was cut by 0 bases and J by 0 bases, with 9 bases left in between. Germline V lookup: CDR1 KGHSH, CDR2 LQKENI. CDR3 length: 15 amino acids. This chain's CDR3 is CASSPPDDSSYEQYF. The CDR3 DNA follows: TGTGCCAGCTCACCACCTGACGACAGCTCCTACGAGCAGTACTTC.

This rearrangement joins TRBV6-1 to TRBJ2-4; D remains ambiguous. The CDR3 contains 16 residues. V lost 2 bases to trimming and J lost 0 bases, with 11 bases between them. Germline CDR1 is MNHNS and CDR2 is SASEGT. CDR3 in DNA: TGTGCCAGCAGTGAACCCTCCGTTCTAGCCAAAAACATTCAGTACTTC. This encodes CASSEPSVLAKNIQYF.

The chain carries TRBV7-8 and TRBJ1-2, with a weak D call TRBD1 (5 bases). Trimming cost V 1 base and J 8 bases, with 14 bases left between them. Germline CDR1 SGHVS, CDR2 FQNEAQ. The CDR3 has 14 amino acids. The CDR3 protein is CASSLDRQSAGYTF. CDR3 nucleotides: TGTGCCAGCAGCTTAGACAGGCAATCTGCGGGCTACACCTTC.

The chain is built from TRBV10-3 and TRBJ2-5; D call uncertain. The CDR3 consists of 13 residues. Germline CDR1 ENHRY, CDR2 SYGVKD. V was clipped by 3 bases and J by 5 bases, with 10 bases between them. CDR3 in DNA: TGTGCCATCAGTGATTCGTATGGGGAGACCCAGTACTTC. Its protein is CAISDSYGETQYF.

This chain uses TRBV5-1 with TRBJ2-1, with TRBD2 matching over 15 bases. CDR1 is SGHRS, CDR2 YFSETQ, per germline. J lost 3 bases, V lost 0 bases, and 1 base had no gene match. The CDR3 loop spans 17 amino acids. CDR3 residues: CASSLGTSGRGYNEQFF. Written as DNA, the CDR3 is TGCGCCAGCAGCTTGGGGACTAGCGGGAGGGGCTACAATGAGCAGTTCTTC.

This chain connects TRBV7-9 to TRBJ2-7; no definite D call. This CDR3 contains 15 residues. V was pared by 3 bases and J by 0 bases, with 12 bases between. Germline CDR1 is SEHNR and CDR2 is FQNEAQ (reference sequence). CDR3 DNA sequence: TGTGCCAGCAGCTTGGACGACCCCTTCTCCTACGAGCAGTACTTC. It specifies CASSLDDPFSYEQYF.

CDR3 sequence (DNA): TGTGCCAGCGAAACATCTGGGGCCAACGTCCTGACTTTC. Its protein product is CASETSGANVLTF. V is TRBV6-5 and J is TRBJ2-6; D unclear. The CDR3 extends over 13 amino acids. Trimming removed 8 bases at V and 1 base at J, with 6 bases between. Germline V gives CDR1 MNHEY, CDR2 SVGAGI.

V is TRBV25-1 and J is TRBJ2-5; D remains unclear. CDR1 and CDR2 (germline): MGHDK, SYGVNS. CDR3 length: 13 amino acids. Trimming removed 2 bases from V and 2 bases from J, with 6 bases in between. CDR3 residues: CASSEGQQETQYF. CDR3 nucleotides: TGTGCCAGCAGTGAAGGCCAGCAAGAGACCCAGTACTTC.

The V call is TRBV4-2, the J call TRBJ2-1; 11 bases are a match to TRBD2. This CDR3 has 16 residues. CDR1 and CDR2 from the germline V gene are LGHNA and YNFKEQ. The trim removed 3 bases at V and 8 bases at J, leaving 9 bases unmatched. The CDR3, as DNA: TGTGCCAGCAGCCACCCTTCTAGCGGGGGGATGGATGAGCAGTTCTTC. This gives the protein CASSHPSSGGMDEQFF.

This chain joins TRBV2 and TRBJ1-2; no definite D call. Germline V gene sequence: CDR1 SNHLY, CDR2 FYNNEI. The CDR3 consists of 14 residues. Trimming shortened V by 1 base and J by 4 bases, and 10 bases separated the two germline ends. The CDR3 nucleotides are TGTGCCAGCAGTGAAGGGGCCCTTACCTATGGCTACACCTTC. As protein: CASSEGALTYGYTF. Full variable domain (rest looked up from reference TRBV2 and TRBJ1-2): EPEVTQTPSHQVTQMGQEVILRCVPISNHLYFYWYRQILGQKVEFLVSFYNNEISEKSEIFDDQFSVERPDGSNFTLKIRSTKLEDSAMYFCASSEGALTYGYTFGSGTRLTVV.

This chain uses TRBV5-1 with TRBJ2-1, with TRBD2 matching over 10 bases. In germline, CDR1 is SGHRS, CDR2 YFSETQ. The CDR3 spans 15 residues. Trimming cost V 2 bases and J 8 bases; bases outside gene matches: 7. The CDR3 loop reads CASSFRLAGSDEQFF. CDR3 in DNA: TGCGCCAGCAGCTTCCGACTAGCGGGCTCGGATGAGCAGTTCTTC.